A single sample is the source of the 25 T cell receptor beta chains below, sequenced in a study of T-cell memory formation after mild COVID-19 (dated by TCRdb to the early 2020s). Library generation was performed with 5' RACE. The run used an Illumina NovaSeq 6000. TCRdb reworked the public reads: Q25 trimming with fastp, MiXCR clone assembly, productive beta chains retained. For every CDR3 protein sequence, its rows merge into one entry that carries the most common genes and DNA. Within this sample are 200,000 to 300,000 distinct CDR3 sequences, with over 15% of them counted one time only. The ten largest clones take up roughly a fifth of the sample. Sequenced: PBMCs or a T cell subset sorted from them (not recorded which). The source is a young man who had mild COVID-19 (a few samples of this study predate the infection). The sample titles of this study are shuffled in the database, so cell type and time point are left out; the donor was told from shared clones.

In this sample, this clonotype turned up many times. This chain uses TRBV29-1 with TRBJ2-2; D is unresolved. The V end was cut by 7 bases, the J end by 1 base, with 10 bases between. The CDR3 consists of 13 residues. Germline CDR1 is SQVTM and CDR2 is ANQGSEA. The CDR3 is CSAERQNTGELFF. Here the CDR3 DNA reads TGCAGCGCCGAACGGCAGAACACCGGGGAGCTGTTTTTT.

This chain links TRBV4-1 with TRBJ1-2; no definite D call. Germline CDR1 is MGHRA and CDR2 is YSYEKL. The CDR3 extends over 13 amino acids. Trimming stripped 3 bases from V and 4 bases from J, with 9 bases between. The CDR3 coding sequence is TGCGCCAGCAGCCAGCGGGTTGGCTATGGCTACACCTTC. Translation: CASSQRVGYGYTF.

The chain employs TRBV18 and TRBJ1-1; 9 bases line up with TRBD1. The trim removed 2 bases at V and 5 bases at J, leaving 9 bases unmatched. Germline V CDR1 and CDR2: KGHSH, LQKENI. The CDR3 spans 16 residues. CDR3 DNA: TGTGCCAGCTCACCAGCACGGACAGGGGTGTATACTGAAGCTTTCTTT. Amino acid sequence: CASSPARTGVYTEAFF.

CDR3 protein: CASSLATLGEQFF. For the CDR3, the DNA is TGCGCCAGCAGCTTAGCGACCTTAGGAGAGCAGTTCTTC. This chain links TRBV5-1 with TRBJ2-1; D is ambiguous. Deletions cut 2 bases from V and 10 bases from J, with 13 bases between. CDR3 length equals 13 residues. Germline lookup yields CDR1 SGHRS and CDR2 YFSETQ.

At least ten counts were recorded for this clonotype. J is TRBJ2-7 and V is TRBV28; possible D gene TRBD2, 5 bases. Trimming stripped 8 bases from V and 6 bases from J, with 17 bases between. There are 13 residues in the CDR3. CDR1 MDHEN and CDR2 SYDVKM come from the germline V gene. CDR3 bases: TGTGCCAGCCGGAGTTCGCCTGGGAGCGAGCAGTACTTC. It yields the protein CASRSSPGSEQYF. Based on the CDR3 plus reference TRBV28 and TRBJ2-7, the full variable domain is DVKVTQSSRYLVKRTGEKVFLECVQDMDHENMFWYRQDPGLGLRLIYFSYDVKMKEKGDIPEGYSVSREKKERFSLILESASTNQTSMYLCASRSSPGSEQYFGPGTRLTVT.

The chain uses TRBV10-3 and TRBJ1-5; 9 nucleotides match TRBD1. CDR3 length: 16 amino acids. Unmatched junction bases numbered 4, after V lost 2 bases and J lost 2 bases. Germline V gene sequence: CDR1 ENHRY, CDR2 SYGVKD. The CDR3 reads CAISEMGQGGNQPQHF. In DNA form, the CDR3 reads TGTGCCATCAGTGAGATGGGACAGGGTGGCAATCAGCCCCAGCATTTT.

The chain links TRBV7-3 to TRBJ2-7; D not resolved. CDR1 is SGHTA and CDR2 is FQGTGA in the germline V gene. V was pared by 9 bases and J by 9 bases, with 9 bases between. The CDR3 extends over 9 amino acids. The CDR3 DNA reads as TGTGCCAGGGTTATGGGGCAGTACGTC. Its translation: CARVMGQYV.

The chain has TRBV7-9 and TRBJ2-3, with D unresolved. Per germline, CDR1 SEHNR and CDR2 FQNEAQ (reference sequence). Between the trimmed V and J ends, which lost 7 bases and 0 bases, there was a span of 14 bases. The CDR3 is 15 residues long. The CDR3 DNA is TGTGCCAGCAAACTGGCGCTAACCAGCACAGATACGCAGTATTTT. Its translation is CASKLALTSTDTQYF.

The chain couples TRBV5-1 to TRBJ2-3, with 7 bases lining up with TRBD1. Unmatched junction bases numbered 5, after V lost 5 bases and J lost 5 bases. The CDR3 length is 13 residues. Looked up from germline, CDR1 is SGHRS and CDR2 is YFSETQ. The CDR3 sequence is CASRTGWGDTQYF. CDR3 bases: TGCGCCAGCAGGACAGGGTGGGGAGATACGCAGTATTTT.

The genes are TRBV19 and TRBJ2-2; 8 bases line up with TRBD1. The CDR3 runs 14 residues. CDR1 LNHDA and CDR2 SQIVND come from the germline V gene (reference sequence). The ends lost 8 bases at V and 5 bases at J; junction bases unmatched: 7. The CDR3 loop reads CASSDRAVTGELFF. CDR3 coding DNA: TGTGCCAGTTCGGACAGGGCGGTGACCGGGGAGCTGTTTTTT.

The V and J genes are TRBV20-1 and TRBJ2-3, with D perhaps TRBD2 (5 bases). The CDR3 extends over 15 amino acids. CDR1 is DFQATT, CDR2 SNEGSKA, per germline (reference sequence). V dropped 1 base and J dropped 2 bases, with 13 bases sitting between them. CDR3 sequence: CSARVLGEFTDTQYF. CDR3 in DNA: TGCAGTGCTAGAGTGCTCGGGGAGTTCACAGATACGCAGTATTTT.

This chain links TRBV7-9 with TRBJ1-6; D gene unclear. V shed 8 bases and J shed 9 bases, with 14 bases lying between them. The CDR3 extends over 13 amino acids. Per germline, CDR1 SEHNR and CDR2 FQNEAQ (reference sequence). CDR3: CASRSVLGSPLHF. The CDR3 DNA sequence: TGTGCCAGCCGGTCCGTGTTGGGTTCACCCCTCCACTTT.

This clonotype was counted between two and nine times. This chain connects TRBV6-5 to TRBJ2-1, with a possible D match to TRBD2 (6 bases). Per the germline V gene, CDR1 is MNHEY and CDR2 is SVGAGI. V was pared by 2 bases and J by 8 bases, with 13 bases between. The CDR3 is 14 residues long. CDR3 residues: CASSYLSWGDEQFF. CDR3 DNA: TGTGCCAGCAGTTACCTAAGTTGGGGGGATGAGCAGTTCTTC.

The chain carries TRBV3-1 and TRBJ2-7; D is ambiguous. CDR1 is LGHDT, CDR2 YNNKEL, per germline (reference sequence). Trimming pared 1 base from V and 5 bases from J, leaving 3 bases between. The CDR3 has 11 amino acids. This CDR3 is CASSQVHEQYF. The CDR3 DNA reads as TGTGCCAGCAGCCAAGTCCACGAGCAGTACTTC.

This clonotype was seen ten or more times. The genes are TRBV7-9 and TRBJ2-7; no definite D call. The CDR3 length is 12 residues. The V and J ends lost 5 bases and 6 bases respectively, with 11 bases between them. Germline loops: CDR1 SEHNR, CDR2 FQNEAQ (reference sequence). Written as DNA, the CDR3 is TGTGCCAGCAGCCAACCCGTGGGCGAGCAGTACTTC. Encoded protein: CASSQPVGEQYF.

The CDR3 DNA follows: TGCGCCAGCAGCCCGGAGCCTAATTCACCCCTCCACTTT. Encoded protein: CASSPEPNSPLHF. The chain is built from TRBV4-3 and TRBJ1-6; D not resolved. This CDR3 contains 13 residues. Trimming shortened V by 4 bases and J by 6 bases, and 7 bases separated the two germline ends. CDR1 is LGHNA and CDR2 is YSLEER in the germline V gene.

The chain couples TRBV27 to TRBJ2-5; no definite D call. The length of the CDR3 is 14 residues. The V end was cut by 6 bases, the J end by 7 bases, with 18 bases between. Germline V CDR1 and CDR2: MNHEY, SMNVEV (reference sequence). The CDR3 is CASSPSSIGWTQYF. CDR3 nucleotide sequence: TGTGCCAGCAGCCCTTCCTCGATCGGGTGGACCCAGTACTTC.

The chain couples TRBV7-8 to TRBJ2-7; TRBD2 matches 8 bases. CDR1 SGHVS and CDR2 FQNEAQ come from the germline V gene. The CDR3 is made up of 13 amino acids. Trimming took 5 bases from V and 5 from J; bases not matched to a gene: 5. For the CDR3, the DNA is TGTGCCAGCAGCCCCGGGACTAGAAACGAGCAGTACGTC. Its protein is CASSPGTRNEQYV.

The chain recombines TRBV11-2 with TRBJ2-1; D is unclear. Germline V lookup: CDR1 SGHAT, CDR2 FQNNGV. V was clipped by 1 base and J by 7 bases, with 14 bases between them. This CDR3 has 15 amino acids. In DNA, the CDR3 is TGTGCCAGCAGCTTAGGGCCTTCCCTGGGAAATGAGCAGTTCTTC. Its translation is CASSLGPSLGNEQFF.

This clonotype has just a few counts. The CDR3 region has the DNA TGCGCCAGCAGAACAGGGGACAATGAGCAGTTCTTC. It specifies CASRTGDNEQFF. V gene TRBV5-1 combines with J gene TRBJ2-1; 7 bases match TRBD1. Germline-derived CDR1 and CDR2 are SGHRS and YFSETQ. The ends lost 5 bases at V and 5 bases at J; junction bases unmatched: 1. This CDR3 contains 12 residues.

V gene TRBV6-2 or TRBV6-3 combines with J gene TRBJ1-5; no definite D call. Germline lookup yields CDR1 MNHEY and CDR2 SVGEGT. V shed 2 bases and J shed 7 bases, with 15 bases lying between them. The CDR3 extends over 15 amino acids. The CDR3 coding sequence is TGTGCCAGCAGTTACCAAGGCTGGGCTAACCAGCCCCAGCATTTT. This gives the protein CASSYQGWANQPQHF.

The chain employs TRBV18 and TRBJ1-2, with a weak D call TRBD1 (5 bases). The CDR3 is 16 amino acids. Germline values: CDR1 KGHSH, CDR2 LQKENI. With 2 bases removed from V and 7 bases from J, the gap between germline ends came to 20 bases. The CDR3 sequence: CASSPGGGQTGRGYTF. The CDR3 DNA reads TGTGCCAGCTCACCAGGGGGAGGACAAACCGGTCGTGGCTACACCTTC.

The sample holds a few counts of this clonotype. This chain links TRBV20-1 with TRBJ1-2, with TRBD1 matching 8 bases. Germline-derived CDR1 and CDR2 are DFQATT and SNEGSKA (reference sequence). This CDR3 is built from 12 residues. V was clipped by 6 bases and J by 9 bases; unmatched bases: 9. In nucleotides, the CDR3 is TGCAGTGCGAACCAGGGGGCGAGGAGCTACACCTTC. This codes for CSANQGARSYTF.

This clonotype was observed a handful of times. This chain connects TRBV15 to TRBJ2-3; 7 nucleotides align to TRBD2. Germline CDR1 LNHNV, CDR2 YYDKDF (reference sequence). CDR3 length: 15 residues. The J segment lost 4 bases and the V segment lost 5 bases, leaving 9 bases of the junction unmatched. CDR3 sequence (DNA): TGTGCCACCAGCCCCGGGGGGACCTACGCAGATACGCAGTATTTT. This gives the protein CATSPGGTYADTQYF.

This clonotype was seen a handful of times. The rearrangement uses TRBV10-3 and TRBJ2-1; D assignment may be TRBD1 or TRBD2 (6 bases each). This CDR3 region has 15 residues. Germline V gives CDR1 ENHRY, CDR2 SYGVKD. V was shortened by 5 bases and J by 6 bases, with 17 bases between the two germline ends. CDR3 region: CAISYRPKGGNEQFF. The CDR3 nucleotides are TGTGCCATCAGTTACAGGCCCAAGGGGGGCAATGAGCAGTTCTTC.